This TCR beta chain is from a study of cytomegalovirus exposure and HLA in healthy donors. Overall study results and limits: TCR beta V- and J-gene trimming was later associated with a missense DCLRE1C variant. High specificity and sensitivity for cytomegalovirus status were reported for the classifier.

Primers included in the PCR were 60 Vbeta and 13 Jbeta primers. Per the original data handling: Per a later analysis, the number of unique TCR beta chains was approximately 80 million, of which 10 million to 11 million were shared. TCRdb keeps only in-frame clones here, not all; method: immunoSEQ multiplex PCR. D and trimming come from the DNA, and the V and J calls and clone size come from that table. The data contain about 160,000 clones, 77% of them singletons. Germline loops: CDR1 LNHDA, CDR2 SQIVND (reference sequence). V was shortened by 6 bases and J by 3 bases, with 17 bases between the two germline ends. This CDR3 region has 15 residues. Regarding this clone: Its antigen is as yet unknown.

The V call is TRBV19, the J call TRBJ1-2; D uncertain. The specimen sequenced was PBMCs. This clonotype was sampled from a woman aged 25 to 39 in good health and CMV-seronegative. For the CDR3, the DNA is TGTGCCAGTAGAAGACCCGGGGAAAGGGACTATGGCTACACCTTC. Protein product: CASRRPGERDYGYTF.